A selection of T cell receptor beta chains follows, all from one sample in a study of control samples from healthy donors and cancer patients. Produced via immunoSEQ multiplex PCR; TCRdb's table is partial and in-frame only. The sample includes roughly 120,000 clones, about 93% of them seen just once. Input material: blood. These receptors originate from a man under 40 in good health. The CDR3 runs from the conserved cysteine through the conserved F or W. The D gene is left open where the match is weak. Not all rows give a size; the values are once, few, many and, for expanded clones, a class.

clone_size d_call j_call v_call cdr3_nt cdr3_aa
- - TRBJ1-1 TRBV7-9 TGTGCCAGCAGCCTCCGGGGTCCGGAGGTCCCTGAAGCTTTCTTT CASSLRGPEVPEAFF
- - TRBJ2-7 TRBV9 TGTGCCAGCAGTTCGGCCCGTAGCTCCTACGAGCAGTACTTC CASSSARSSYEQYF
- TRBD1 TRBJ1-2 TRBV6-6 TGTGCCAGCAGCCTGACAGGGACATCCGTCACCTTC CASSLTGTSVTF
- TRBD1 TRBJ1-4 TRBV2 TGTGCCAGCAGTGAAGGGCAGGGGGATGAAAAACTGTTTTTT CASSEGQGDEKLFF
- - TRBJ1-1 TRBV7-9 TGTGCCAGCAGCCGAGGGTCGGGAACTGAAGCTTTCTTT CASSRGSGTEAFF
- - TRBJ1-2 TRBV18 TGTGCCAGCTCACCACAGGACAGCTACTATGGCTACACCTTC CASSPQDSYYGYTF
- - TRBJ1-1 TRBV18 TGTGCCAGCTCGGCGGGACATTCGAACACTGAAGCTTTCTTT CASSAGHSNTEAFF
- - TRBJ2-3 TRBV28 TGTGCCAGCAGTTTAACCAGCGGGACGCAGTATTTT CASSLTSGTQYF
- - TRBJ1-2 TRBV14 TGTGCCAGCAGCCAAGTTGGGGTTGGCTACACCTTC CASSQVGVGYTF
- TRBD2 TRBJ2-5 TRBV25-1 TGTGCCAGCAGTGAAGAAACTAGCGGGGGGGGCCAAGAGACCCAGTACTTC CASSEETSGGGQETQYF
- - TRBJ1-3 TRBV11-1 TGTGCCAGCAGCCTATCGGGGAGGTTCGTCGGAAACACCATATATTTT CASSLSGRFVGNTIYF
- - TRBJ1-1 TRBV7-9 TGTGCCAGCAGCTTAGTTTTGTCGGGTACTGAAGCTTTCTTT CASSLVLSGTEAFF
- TRBD1 TRBJ1-1 TRBV15 TGTGCCACCAGCAGGGACAGGGTCTCTGAAGCTTTCTTT CATSRDRVSEAFF
- - TRBJ2-1 TRBV11-2 TGTGCCAGCAGCATACCTTTAGCGGAACCCTACAATGAGCAGTTCTTC CASSIPLAEPYNEQFF
- - TRBJ2-6 TRBV28 TGTGCCAGCAACCCCCGGGGCTTCGGTTCTGGGGCCAACGTCCTGACTTTC CASNPRGFGSGANVLTF
- TRBD2 TRBJ2-1 TRBV7-3 TGTGCCAGCAGCTTAGTTCTAGCGGGGGGGCCCTACTCCTACAATGAGCAGTTCTTC CASSLVLAGGPYSYNEQFF
few - TRBJ1-6 TRBV10-3 TGTGCCATCAGTGAATGGTCTAGCTCCTATAATTCACCCCTCCACTTT CAISEWSSSYNSPLHF
- - TRBJ2-7 TRBV25-1 TGTGCCAGCAGTGATGCGGGGCTAGCCGGGAACGAGCAGTACTTC CASSDAGLAGNEQYF
- - TRBJ1-1 TRBV3-1/TRBV3-2 TGTGCCAGCAGCCAAGACTCTAGGGGGAACACTGAAGCTTTCTTT CASSQDSRGNTEAFF
- - TRBJ1-5 TRBV2 TGTGCCAGCAGTCAGGGTTGGGGCAATCAGCCCCAGCATTTT CASSQGWGNQPQHF
- - TRBJ2-3 TRBV3-1/TRBV3-2 TGTGCCAGCAGCCAAGGAACGAGCACAGATACGCAGTATTTT CASSQGTSTDTQYF
once - TRBJ2-7 TRBV5-5 TGTGCCAGCAGCCTGGCCCGTCCCTACGAGCAGTACTTC CASSLARPYEQYF
- - TRBJ2-1 TRBV5-1 TGCGCCAGCAGCCTTAACTGGGCCAGCTCCTACAATGAGCAGTTCTTC CASSLNWASSYNEQFF
- TRBD2 TRBJ2-4 TRBV11-2 TGTGCCAGCACCCTCCGGGGGGGAGGCAAAAACATTCAGTACTTC CASTLRGGGKNIQYF
- - TRBJ1-2 TRBV6-5 TGTGCCAGCACCAGATGGGCAGGGGCTGGCTACACCTTC CASTRWAGAGYTF
- - TRBJ2-5 TRBV7-9 TGTGCCAGCAGCGAGCCGGGTAGCCAGTACTTC CASSEPGSQYF
once - TRBJ1-5 TRBV7-2 TGTGCCAGCAGCTTAGTCCTACAGGAACCTAGCAATCAGCCCCAGCATTTT CASSLVLQEPSNQPQHF
- - TRBJ1-1 TRBV5-1 TGCGCCAGCAGCTTGGACTGGGGTGAAGCTTTCTTT CASSLDWGEAFF
- TRBD2 TRBJ2-1 TRBV5-1 TGCGCCAGCAGCTCCCCGATAGCGGGGGGGATGATATCCTACAATGAGCAGTTCTTC CASSSPIAGGMISYNEQFF
- - TRBJ1-4 TRBV29-1 TGCAGCGTACACAGTCACCGAGATGAAAAACTGTTTTTT CSVHSHRDEKLFF
- - TRBJ2-1 TRBV12-3/TRBV12-4 TGTGCCAGCACGAACGGGGCTGGAATGAAGCAGTTCTTC CASTNGAGMKQFF
- - TRBJ1-4 TRBV20-1 TGCAGTGCCCCAAGGAGGGAAAAACTGTTTTTT CSAPRREKLFF
- - TRBJ1-5 TRBV2 TGTGCCAGCAGTGACAGGGGAGGCGGGCAGCCCCAGCATTTT CASSDRGGGQPQHF
- - TRBJ1-1 TRBV30 TGTGCCTGGAGTGTAAGGGGGATCATGAACACTGAAGCTTTCTTT CAWSVRGIMNTEAFF
- - TRBJ2-6 TRBV5-1 TGCGCCAGCAGCTTGGGAGGCGCTGGTGGGGCCAACGTCCTGACTTTC CASSLGGAGGANVLTF
- - TRBJ1-2 TRBV14 TGTGCCAGCAGCCAAGAAGGTTGGGACGGTGCCAACTATGGCTACACCTTC CASSQEGWDGANYGYTF
- - TRBJ1-6 TRBV13 TGTGCCAGCAGCTTAGAAGCGCGGAATTCACCCCTCCACTTT CASSLEARNSPLHF
- - TRBJ2-1 TRBV18 TGTGCCAGCTCACCAAAGGCCGTTGGTAACAATGAGCAGTTCTTC CASSPKAVGNNEQFF
- TRBD2 TRBJ2-3 TRBV7-3 TGTGCCAGCAGCTTTCTCCCTAGCGGGGGGCTCACCACAGATACGCAGTATTTT CASSFLPSGGLTTDTQYF
- TRBD1 TRBJ1-1 TRBV2 TGTGCCAGCAGGGGGACAGGGATGAACACTGAAGCTTTCTTT CASRGTGMNTEAFF
- - TRBJ2-1 TRBV27 TGTGCCAGCAGCGACCCCGGGGACCACAATGAGCAGTTCTTC CASSDPGDHNEQFF
once - TRBJ2-3 TRBV2 TGTGCCAGCTTGGAAGCAGGGTGGACAGATACGCAGTATTTT CASLEAGWTDTQYF
once - TRBJ2-7 TRBV29-1 TGCAGCGTTGAAGTCCCAGGGGCGGGAGAGCAGTACTTC CSVEVPGAGEQYF
- - TRBJ1-1 TRBV6-5 TGTGCCAGCAGTTACGATGGAGGGGGTCTGAACACTGAAGCTTTCTTT CASSYDGGGLNTEAFF
- - TRBJ1-2 TRBV5-1 TGCGCCAGCAGCTTGGGTAAGGGGACGGATGGTCGACGGGGCTACACCTTC CASSLGKGTDGRRGYTF
- - TRBJ2-2 TRBV7-9 TGTGCCAGCAGCTTAGCCGAGGGAAGATTTGGGGAAACCGGGGAGCTGTTTTTT CASSLAEGRFGETGELFF
once - TRBJ1-2 TRBV5-6 TGTGCCAGCAGCTTGGATGACCGAGCGGATGGCTACACCTTC CASSLDDRADGYTF
- - TRBJ1-1 TRBV5-4 TGTGCCAGCAGCTTGATCCGGGCGATGAACACTGAAGCTTTCTTT CASSLIRAMNTEAFF
- - TRBJ1-2 TRBV5-1 TGCGCCACCAAGAAAGGGGAACAGATCTATGGCTACACCTTC CATKKGEQIYGYTF
- TRBD1 TRBJ2-7 TRBV6-5 TGTGCCAGCAACCGAGGACAGGATTTCTACGAGCAGTACTTC CASNRGQDFYEQYF
- - TRBJ1-1 TRBV18 TGTGCCAGCTCACCGGCTTCCATGAACACTGAAGCTTTCTTT CASSPASMNTEAFF
- TRBD1 TRBJ1-2 TRBV5-6 TGTGCCAGCAGCCGGGACAGCTCTAACTATGGCTACACCTTC CASSRDSSNYGYTF